This entry describes one TCR beta chain. This record belongs to a study of blood T cell repertoires in COVID-19. Study-wide background: The analysed material was cDNA or gDNA that came from T cells, B-cell-depleted T cells, or PBMCs.

Germline-derived CDR1 and CDR2 are SGHDT and YYEEEE. Germline trimming cut 4 bases from V and 2 bases from J; bases unmatched to any gene: 6. The CDR3 spans 16 residues. Authors' analysis steps: By means of reference gene primer amplification, nucleated cell counts were estimated. Assay used: immunoSEQ multiplex PCR; TCRdb lists only in-frame clones, some missing. V and J calls and clone size are copied from that table; D and trimming were computed from the DNA. The repertoire holds 380,000 or so clones, with about 90% as singletons. The TCR was taken from a man in his forties with acute or convalescent COVID-19. The gene calls are TRBV5-6 and TRBJ2-6; 7 bases line up with TRBD1. Sample: peripheral blood. CDR3 DNA: TGTGCCAGCAGCCGTCTAGGGGGCACTGGGGCCAACGTCCTGACTTTC. Amino acid sequence: CASSRLGGTGANVLTF. Full variable domain (missing parts from reference TRBV5-6 and TRBJ2-6): DAGVTQSPTHLIKTRGQQVTLRCSPKSGHDTVSWYQQALGQGPQFIFQYYEEEERQRGNFPDRFSGHQFPNYSSELNVNALLLGDSALYLCASSRLGGTGANVLTFGAGSRLTVL.